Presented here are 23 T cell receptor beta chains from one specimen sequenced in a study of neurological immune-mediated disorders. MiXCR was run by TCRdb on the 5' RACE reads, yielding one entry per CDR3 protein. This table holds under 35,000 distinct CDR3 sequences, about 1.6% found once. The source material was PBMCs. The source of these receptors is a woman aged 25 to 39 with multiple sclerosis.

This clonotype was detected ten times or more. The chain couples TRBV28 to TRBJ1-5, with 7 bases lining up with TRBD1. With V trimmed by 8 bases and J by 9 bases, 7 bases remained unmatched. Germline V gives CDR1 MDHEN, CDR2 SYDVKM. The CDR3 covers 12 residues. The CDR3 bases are TGTGCCAGCGTAAGGGGGCAAGGGCCCCAGCATTTT. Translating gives CASVRGQGPQHF.

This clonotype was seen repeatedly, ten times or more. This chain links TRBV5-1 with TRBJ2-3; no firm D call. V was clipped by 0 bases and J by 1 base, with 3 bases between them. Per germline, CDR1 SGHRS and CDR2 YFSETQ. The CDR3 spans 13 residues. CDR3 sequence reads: CASSLDGTDTQYF. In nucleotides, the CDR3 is TGCGCCAGCAGCTTGGACGGCACAGATACGCAGTATTTT.

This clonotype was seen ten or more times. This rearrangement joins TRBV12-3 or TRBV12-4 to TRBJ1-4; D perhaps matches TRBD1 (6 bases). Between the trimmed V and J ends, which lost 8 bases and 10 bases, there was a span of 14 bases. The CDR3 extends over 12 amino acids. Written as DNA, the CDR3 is TGTGCCAGCGGGCAGGGGTCAGCAAAACTGTTTTTT. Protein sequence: CASGQGSAKLFF.

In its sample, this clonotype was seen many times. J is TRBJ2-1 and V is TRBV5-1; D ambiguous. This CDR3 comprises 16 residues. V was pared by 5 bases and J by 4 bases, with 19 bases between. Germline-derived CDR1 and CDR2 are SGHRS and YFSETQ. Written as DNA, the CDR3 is TGCGCCAGCAGTCCCGGGCGGCCCCTTCCTTACAATGAGCAGTTCTTC. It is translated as CASSPGRPLPYNEQFF.

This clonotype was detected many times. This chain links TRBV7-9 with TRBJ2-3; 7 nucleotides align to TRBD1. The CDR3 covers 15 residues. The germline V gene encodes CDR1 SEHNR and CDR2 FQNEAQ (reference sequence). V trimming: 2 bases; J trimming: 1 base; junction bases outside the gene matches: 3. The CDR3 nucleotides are TGTGCCAGCAGCTTAACAGGGGCTCGCACAGATACGCAGTATTTT. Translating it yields CASSLTGARTDTQYF.

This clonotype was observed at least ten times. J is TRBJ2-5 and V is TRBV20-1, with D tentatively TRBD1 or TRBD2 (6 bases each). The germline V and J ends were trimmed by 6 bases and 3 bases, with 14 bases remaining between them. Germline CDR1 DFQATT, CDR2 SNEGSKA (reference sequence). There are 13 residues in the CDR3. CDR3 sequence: CSAARGAKETQYF. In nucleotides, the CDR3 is TGCAGTGCCGCGAGGGGGGCTAAAGAGACCCAGTACTTC.

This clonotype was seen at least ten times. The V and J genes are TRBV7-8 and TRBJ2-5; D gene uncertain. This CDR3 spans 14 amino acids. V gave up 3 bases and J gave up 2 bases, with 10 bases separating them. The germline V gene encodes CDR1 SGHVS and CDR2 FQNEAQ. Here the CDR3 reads CASSLERPQETQYF. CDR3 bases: TGTGCCAGCAGCTTGGAACGGCCTCAAGAGACCCAGTACTTC.

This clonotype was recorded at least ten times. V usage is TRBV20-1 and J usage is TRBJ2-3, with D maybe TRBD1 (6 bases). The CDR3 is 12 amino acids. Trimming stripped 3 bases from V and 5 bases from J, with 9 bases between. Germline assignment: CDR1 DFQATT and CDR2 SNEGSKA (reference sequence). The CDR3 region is CSASQQGDTQYF. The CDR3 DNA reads TGCAGTGCTAGCCAACAGGGAGATACGCAGTATTTT.

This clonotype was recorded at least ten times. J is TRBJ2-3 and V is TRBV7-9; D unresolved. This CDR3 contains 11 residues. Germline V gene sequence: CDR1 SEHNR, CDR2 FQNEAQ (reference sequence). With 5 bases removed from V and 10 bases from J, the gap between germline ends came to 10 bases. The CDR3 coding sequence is TGTGCCAGCAGCGCTCCTTCGTCGCAGTATTTT. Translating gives CASSAPSSQYF. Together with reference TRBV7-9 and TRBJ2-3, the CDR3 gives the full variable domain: DTGVSQNPRHKITKRGQNVTFRCDPISEHNRLYWYRQTLGQGPEFLTYFQNEAQLEKSRLLSDRFSAERPKGSFSTLEIQRTEQGDSAMYLCASSAPSSQYFGPGTRLTVL.

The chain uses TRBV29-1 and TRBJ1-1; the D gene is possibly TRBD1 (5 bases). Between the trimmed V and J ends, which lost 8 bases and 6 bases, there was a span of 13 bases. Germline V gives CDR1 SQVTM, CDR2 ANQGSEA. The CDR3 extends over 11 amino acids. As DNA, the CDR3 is TGCAGCACCGACGGGGCGGCTGAAGCTTTCTTT. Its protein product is CSTDGAAEAFF.

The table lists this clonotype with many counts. The CDR3 DNA is TGTGCCAGCAGCAATGAGCTGGACGAACCCGGGGAGCTGTTTTTT. As protein: CASSNELDEPGELFF. J is TRBJ2-2 and V is TRBV2; D is unresolved. CDR3 length: 15 amino acids. Trimming stripped 6 bases from V and 6 bases from J, with 17 bases between. Germline values: CDR1 SNHLY, CDR2 FYNNEI.

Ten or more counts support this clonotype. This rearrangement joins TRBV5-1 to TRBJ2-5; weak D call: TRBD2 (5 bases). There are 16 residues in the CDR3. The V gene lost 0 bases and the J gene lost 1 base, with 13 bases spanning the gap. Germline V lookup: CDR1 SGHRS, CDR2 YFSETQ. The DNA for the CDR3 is TGCGCCAGCAGCTTGGAACCCAGCGGCCTCCAAGAGACCCAGTACTTC. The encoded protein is CASSLEPSGLQETQYF.

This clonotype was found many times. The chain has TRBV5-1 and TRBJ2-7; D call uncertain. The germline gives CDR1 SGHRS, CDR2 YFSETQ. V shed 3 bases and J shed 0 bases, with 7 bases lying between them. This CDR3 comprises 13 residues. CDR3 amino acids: CASSSYGSYEQYF. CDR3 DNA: TGCGCCAGCAGCTCGTACGGCTCCTACGAGCAGTACTTC.

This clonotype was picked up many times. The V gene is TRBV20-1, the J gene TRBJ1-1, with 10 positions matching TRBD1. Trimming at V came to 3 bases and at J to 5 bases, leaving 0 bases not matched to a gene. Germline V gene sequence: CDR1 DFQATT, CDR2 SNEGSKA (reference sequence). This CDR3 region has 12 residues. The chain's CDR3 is CSARDRGTEAFF. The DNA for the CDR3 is TGCAGTGCTAGGGACAGGGGGACTGAAGCTTTCTTT.

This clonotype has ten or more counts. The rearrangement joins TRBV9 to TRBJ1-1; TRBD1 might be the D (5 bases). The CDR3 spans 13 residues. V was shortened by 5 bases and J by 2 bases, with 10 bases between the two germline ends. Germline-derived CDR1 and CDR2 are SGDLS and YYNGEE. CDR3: CASRNTGNTEAFF. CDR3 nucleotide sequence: TGTGCCAGCAGAAATACAGGAAACACTGAAGCTTTCTTT.

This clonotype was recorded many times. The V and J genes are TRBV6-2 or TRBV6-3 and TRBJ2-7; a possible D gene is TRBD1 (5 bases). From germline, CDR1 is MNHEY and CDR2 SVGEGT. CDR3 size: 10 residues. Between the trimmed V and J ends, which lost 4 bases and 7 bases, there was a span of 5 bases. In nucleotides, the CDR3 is TGTGCCAGCAGTTCAGGGGAGCAGTACTTC. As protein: CASSSGEQYF.

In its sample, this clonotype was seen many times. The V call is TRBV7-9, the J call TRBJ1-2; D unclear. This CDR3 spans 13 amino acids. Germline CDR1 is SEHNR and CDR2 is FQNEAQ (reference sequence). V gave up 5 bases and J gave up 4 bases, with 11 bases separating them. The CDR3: CASSPRSSYGYTF. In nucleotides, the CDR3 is TGTGCCAGCAGCCCTAGGAGCAGCTATGGCTACACCTTC.

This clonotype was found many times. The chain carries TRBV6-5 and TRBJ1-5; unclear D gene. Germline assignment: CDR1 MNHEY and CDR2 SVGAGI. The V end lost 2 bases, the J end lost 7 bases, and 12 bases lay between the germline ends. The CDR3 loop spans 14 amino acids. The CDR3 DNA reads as TGTGCCAGCAGTTACGTCGGGGAAGGGCAGCCCCAGCATTTT. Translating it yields CASSYVGEGQPQHF.

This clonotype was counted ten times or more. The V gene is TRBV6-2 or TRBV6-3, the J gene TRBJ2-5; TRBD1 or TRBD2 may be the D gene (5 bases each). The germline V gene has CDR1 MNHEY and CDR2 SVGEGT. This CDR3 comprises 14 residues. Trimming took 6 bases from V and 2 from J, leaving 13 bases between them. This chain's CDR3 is CASSPWGIQETQYF. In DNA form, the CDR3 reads TGTGCCAGCAGCCCCTGGGGGATTCAAGAGACCCAGTACTTC.

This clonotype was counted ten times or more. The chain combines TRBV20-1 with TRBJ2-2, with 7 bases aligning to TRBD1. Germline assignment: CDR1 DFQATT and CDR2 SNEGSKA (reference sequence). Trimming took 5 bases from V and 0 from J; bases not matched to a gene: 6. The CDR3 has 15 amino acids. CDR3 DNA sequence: TGCAGTGCTCCCCGGGACAGATCGAACACCGGGGAGCTGTTTTTT. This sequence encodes CSAPRDRSNTGELFF.

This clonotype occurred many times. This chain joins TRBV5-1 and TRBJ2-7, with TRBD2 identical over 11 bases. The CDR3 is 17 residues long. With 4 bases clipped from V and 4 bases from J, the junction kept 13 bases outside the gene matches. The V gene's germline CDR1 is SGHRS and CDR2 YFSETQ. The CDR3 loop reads CASSAGPTSGVPYEQYF. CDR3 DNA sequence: TGCGCCAGCAGCGCCGGGCCGACTAGCGGGGTTCCTTACGAGCAGTACTTC.

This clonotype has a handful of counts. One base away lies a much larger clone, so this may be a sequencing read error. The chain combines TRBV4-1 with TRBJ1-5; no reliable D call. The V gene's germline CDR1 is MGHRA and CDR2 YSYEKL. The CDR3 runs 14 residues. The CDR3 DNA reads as TGCGCCAGCAGCCGTATTGGGAGCAATCAGCACCAGCATTTT. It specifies CASSRIGSNQHQHF.

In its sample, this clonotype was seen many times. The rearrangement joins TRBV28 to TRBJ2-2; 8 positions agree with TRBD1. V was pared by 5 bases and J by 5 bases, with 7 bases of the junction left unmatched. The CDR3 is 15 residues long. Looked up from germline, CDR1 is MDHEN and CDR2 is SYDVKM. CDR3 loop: CASSVLGTGTGELFF. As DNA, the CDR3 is TGTGCCAGCAGTGTTCTTGGGACAGGTACCGGGGAGCTGTTTTTT.